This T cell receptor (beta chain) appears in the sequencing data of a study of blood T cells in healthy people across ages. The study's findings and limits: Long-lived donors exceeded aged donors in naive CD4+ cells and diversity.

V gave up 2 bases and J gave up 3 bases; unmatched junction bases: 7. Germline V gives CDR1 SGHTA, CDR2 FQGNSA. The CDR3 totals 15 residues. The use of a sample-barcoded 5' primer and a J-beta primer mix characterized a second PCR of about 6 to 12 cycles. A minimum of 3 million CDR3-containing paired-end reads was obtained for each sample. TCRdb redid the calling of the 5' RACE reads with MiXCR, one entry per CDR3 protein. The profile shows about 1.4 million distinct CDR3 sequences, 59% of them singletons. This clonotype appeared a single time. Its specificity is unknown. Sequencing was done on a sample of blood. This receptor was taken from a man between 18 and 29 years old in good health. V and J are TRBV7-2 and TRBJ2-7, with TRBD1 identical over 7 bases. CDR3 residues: CASSLRSGDSYEQYF. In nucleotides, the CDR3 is TGTGCCAGCAGCTTAAGGTCCGGGGACAGCTACGAGCAGTACTTC.